This entry concerns a single TCR beta chain. Its antigen is not known. These data are taken from a study of shared clonotypes between healthy human individuals. Study results and caveats: Clonotypes that were shared across a handful of donors made up approximately 5% of naive CD4 clonotypes.

The V gene's germline CDR1 is SGHNT and CDR2 YYREEE (reference sequence). This CDR3 spans 11 amino acids. V dropped 2 bases and J dropped 9 bases, with 6 bases sitting between them. Here immunoSEQ multiplex PCR was the method, and the copy in TCRdb shows in-frame clones only, minus some. The table shows around 100,000 clones, with around 71% occurring only once. Material: memory CD8+ T cells sorted from blood. Noted subset: CD45RO+ cells pooled with CCR7-negative TemRA cells. This sequence originates from a woman in her twenties or thirties in good health. The V gene is TRBV5-4, the J gene TRBJ2-1, with D unclear. DNA for the CDR3: TGTGCCAGCAGCTTTAGCCTTGAGCAGTTCTTC. It specifies CASSFSLEQFF.